Below, 6 T cell receptor beta chains from the same sample are listed, as sequenced in a study of blood T cell repertoires in COVID-19. Only in-frame clones appear in the TCRdb table, and some are missing; sequencing was by immunoSEQ multiplex PCR. The sample has about 37,000 clones; about nine tenths are singletons. Material for sequencing was peripheral blood. All receptors derive from a human donor in a cohort sampled during active COVID-19.

The CDR3 bases are TGTGCCAGCAGCGTGACAGGTAGGGGGACAGATACGCAGTATTTT. Translating gives CASSVTGRGTDTQYF. The chain carries TRBV9 and TRBJ2-3, with D tentatively TRBD1 (6 bases). Germline V lookup: CDR1 SGDLS, CDR2 YYNGEE. This CDR3 is 15 amino acids long. Deletions cut 2 bases from V and 3 bases from J, with 13 bases between. Based on the CDR3 plus reference TRBV9 and TRBJ2-3, the full variable domain is DSGVTQTPKHLITATGQRVTLRCSPRSGDLSVYWYQQSLDQGLQFLIQYYNGEERAKGNILERFSAQQFPDLHSELNLSSLELGDSALYFCASSVTGRGTDTQYFGPGTRLTVL.

This chain uses TRBV2 with TRBJ2-7; TRBD2 matches at 9 bases. CDR1 SNHLY and CDR2 FYNNEI come from the germline V gene. After removal of 3 bases from V and 7 bases from J, the junction contained 10 bases not matched to a gene. There are 15 residues in the CDR3. The CDR3 DNA reads as TGTGCCAGCAGTGATGGTGGACTGAGCGGGGGGGAGCAGTACTTC. Translating it yields CASSDGGLSGGEQYF.

The rearrangement uses TRBV5-1 and TRBJ1-4; 8 bases agree with TRBD1. CDR1 is SGHRS and CDR2 is YFSETQ in the germline V gene. The V gene end was trimmed by 4 bases and the J gene end by 0 bases; junction bases not matched to a gene: 11. This CDR3 is built from 18 residues. CDR3 region: CASSIGTGGGATNEKLFF. CDR3 nucleotide sequence: TGCGCCAGCAGCATAGGGACAGGAGGAGGGGCAACTAATGAAAAACTGTTTTTT. Drawing the rest from reference TRBV5-1 and TRBJ1-4, the complete variable domain is KAGVTQTPRYLIKTRGQQVTLSCSPISGHRSVSWYQQTPGQGLQFLFEYFSETQRNKGNFPGRFSGRQFSNSRSEMNVSTLELGDSALYLCASSIGTGGGATNEKLFFGSGTQLSVL.

This chain connects TRBV20-1 to TRBJ2-3, with 8 bases that match TRBD2. With 3 bases clipped from V and 2 bases from J, the junction kept 7 bases outside the gene matches. The CDR3 runs 15 residues. The germline V gene has CDR1 DFQATT and CDR2 SNEGSKA (reference sequence). The CDR3 loop reads CSASDLAGNTDTQYF. CDR3 sequence (DNA): TGCAGTGCTAGTGATTTAGCGGGAAACACAGATACGCAGTATTTT.

The V and J genes are TRBV5-1 and TRBJ2-1; D gene uncertain. V was cut by 4 bases and J by 4 bases, with 12 bases left in between. Germline V gives CDR1 SGHRS, CDR2 YFSETQ. The CDR3 totals 14 residues. CDR3 residues: CASSPLAEYNEQFF. In DNA form, the CDR3 reads TGCGCCAGCAGCCCCCTCGCGGAATACAATGAGCAGTTCTTC.

This chain joins TRBV6-6 and TRBJ1-1, with a weak D call TRBD1 (6 bases). CDR3 length: 14 residues. Trimming pared 6 bases from V and 1 base from J, leaving 12 bases between. Looked up from germline, CDR1 is MNHNY and CDR2 is SVGAGI (reference sequence). The CDR3 DNA reads as TGTGCCAGCAGGGACGGGACATCGAACACTGAAGCTTTCTTT. This encodes CASRDGTSNTEAFF.